Listed below are T cell receptor beta chains from one sample, sequenced in a study of blood T cell repertoires in COVID-19. The method was immunoSEQ multiplex PCR; TCRdb's version includes in-frame clones alone and lacks a portion of them. Of more than 10,000 clones detected, around 87% appear once; the ten largest clones hold roughly 9.1%. Sequencing used peripheral blood. These receptor sequences come from a human donor in a cohort sampled during active COVID-19. Both conserved end residues are part of each CDR3. Each record gives: J gene, D gene, V gene, CDR3 length, CDR3 DNA, CDR3 protein. A D gene is named only where the DNA matches it firmly.

>TRBJ2-7|TRBD1|TRBV10-3|15
TGTGCCATCAGTCGGGACAGGCGGAACTCCTACGAGCAGTACTTC
CAISRDRRNSYEQYF
>TRBJ1-1|.|TRBV5-4|13
TGTGCCAGCAGCTTGTCGGGGGACACTGAAGCTTTCTTT
CASSLSGDTEAFF
>TRBJ1-1|TRBD1|TRBV14|16
TGTGCCAGCAGCCAAGATTGGGGACAGGGATGGGGTGAAGCTTTCTTT
CASSQDWGQGWGEAFF
>TRBJ1-3|TRBD1|TRBV7-6|15
TGTGCCAGCAGCAGTTACAGGGGAACTGGAAACACCATATATTTT
CASSSYRGTGNTIYF
>TRBJ2-7|TRBD1|TRBV6-5|15
TGTGCCAGCAGATCGGGACAGGATCCCTTCTACGAGCAGTACTTC
CASRSGQDPFYEQYF
>TRBJ1-2|.|TRBV6-5|13
TGTGCCAGCAGGTTGGACAGAAACTATGGCTACACCTTC
CASRLDRNYGYTF
>TRBJ2-1|.|TRBV9|15
TGTGCCAGCAGCTCCACGACAGGATCCTACAATGAGCAGTTCTTC
CASSSTTGSYNEQFF
>TRBJ1-1|TRBD1|TRBV5-1|13
TGCGCCAGCAGCGACAGGGTAGCCAACACTGAAGCTTTT
CASSDRVANTEAF
>TRBJ2-1|.|TRBV5-8|14
TGTGCCAGCAGCTTCCCGGGAACCTACAATGAGCAGTTCTTC
CASSFPGTYNEQFF
>TRBJ1-2|TRBD1|TRBV28|15
TGTGCCAGCAGTGTCCCCGGACAGGGTTCGGCGGGCTACACCTTC
CASSVPGQGSAGYTF
>TRBJ1-5|.|TRBV18|13
TGTGCCAGCTCTCCGGACATGCAGCAGCCCCAGCATTTT
CASSPDMQQPQHF
>TRBJ2-1|.|TRBV12-5|14
TGTGCTACCGGGGGTCCTACTACCTACAATGAGCAGTTCTTC
CATGGPTTYNEQFF
>TRBJ1-1|TRBD1|TRBV9|16
TGTGCCAGCAGGTCAGGGGGGACAGCCGGGAACACTGAAGCTTTCTTT
CASRSGGTAGNTEAFF
>TRBJ2-7|.|TRBV9|11
TGTGCCAGCAGCGTAGGTCGCGAGCAGTACTTC
CASSVGREQYF
>TRBJ1-1|.|TRBV18|14
TGTGCCAGCTCACCGGGCCGCCGGGGGGACGGAGCTTTCTTT
CASSPGRRGDGAFF
>TRBJ1-1|.|TRBV30|13
TGTGCCGGAAAAACAGGGCTGAACACTGAAGCTTTCTTT
CAGKTGLNTEAFF
>TRBJ1-2|TRBD1|TRBV12-5|14
TGTGCTAGTGGTCACGATAACAGGGGGCCAGGCTACACCTTC
CASGHDNRGPGYTF